What follows are 25 T cell receptor beta chains derived from one specimen sequenced in a study of T cell repertoires in cytomegalovirus infection. TCRdb reprocessed the reads with MiXCR, giving one entry per CDR3 protein. Of about 360,000 distinct CDR3 sequences listed, 15% to 20% are singletons. The material sequenced was PBMCs. All receptors derive from a human donor in good health (CMV status not recorded). Some clones in this sample may be carry-over from other donors' samples.

This clonotype was picked up a small number of times. This chain's CDR3 is CSADPSLSTDTQYF. The CDR3 nucleotides read TGCAGTGCTGACCCAAGTTTAAGCACAGATACGCAGTATTTT. The chain joins TRBV20-1 to TRBJ2-3, with D uncertain. Germline V gene sequence: CDR1 DFQATT, CDR2 SNEGSKA (reference sequence). The CDR3 sequence is 14 residues long. Trimming left V 5 bases short and J 0 bases short, with 12 bases between.

Points on this clonotype: It may be a read error: a sequence one base away is much more abundant. This likely comes from a read error, as the CDR3 has no conserved phenylalanine or tryptophan at its end. The chain combines TRBV11-2 with TRBJ2-7; D not certain. Germline-derived CDR1 and CDR2 are SGHAT and FQNNGV. The CDR3 is 13 amino acids. The V and J ends lost 5 bases and 6 bases respectively, with 14 bases between them. The CDR3 DNA reads TGTGCCAGCAGCCTATACATAGGTCTCGAGCAGTACTTA. It specifies CASSLYIGLEQYL.

The chain joins TRBV6-5 to TRBJ1-4, with D maybe TRBD1 (5 bases). The germline V gene encodes CDR1 MNHEY and CDR2 SVGAGI. V dropped 9 bases and J dropped 6 bases, with 23 bases sitting between them. CDR3 length equals 16 residues. The CDR3 protein is CASGRAGKGWDEKLFF. The CDR3 nucleotides are TGTGCCAGTGGCCGGGCAGGGAAAGGTTGGGATGAAAAACTGTTTTTT.

The V gene is TRBV29-1, the J gene TRBJ1-3; unclear D gene. There are 13 residues in the CDR3. The V end lost 4 bases, the J end lost 1 base, and 8 bases lay between the germline ends. Germline loops: CDR1 SQVTM, CDR2 ANQGSEA. DNA of the CDR3: TGCAGCGTTGGAATGGAATCTGGAAACACCATATATTTT. Protein sequence: CSVGMESGNTIYF.

V is TRBV12-3 or TRBV12-4 and J is TRBJ1-2, with D maybe TRBD1 (5 bases). The CDR3 runs 13 residues. The V end lost 6 bases, the J end lost 7 bases, and 15 bases lay between the germline ends. CDR3 sequence reads: CASSPGLRLGYTF. In DNA, the CDR3 is TGTGCCAGCAGCCCGGGACTAAGGCTTGGCTACACCTTC.

This clonotype was counted at least ten times. The chain recombines TRBV7-2 with TRBJ2-3; 12 nucleotides match TRBD2. The CDR3 length is 18 residues. Germline trimming cut 2 bases from V and 0 bases from J; bases unmatched to any gene: 6. The germline V gene encodes CDR1 SGHTA and CDR2 FQGNSA. The CDR3 DNA is TGTGCCAGCAGCTTAACCGCTAGCGGGGGGGCTAGCACAGATACGCAGTATTTT. Its protein is CASSLTASGGASTDTQYF.

As to this clonotype: One end of the junction is discordant with germline, which a read error may explain. This chain links TRBV4-1 with TRBJ2-4; weak D call: TRBD2 (7 bases). Germline CDR1 reads MGHRA; CDR2 reads YSYEKL. CDR3 size: 15 residues. The CDR3 spells CASSPARGGKNIQYF. Written as DNA, the CDR3 is TGTGCCAGCAGTCCCGCGAGGGGGGGCAAAAACATTCAGTACTTC.

The V call is TRBV4-3, the J call TRBJ2-1; 10 positions agree with TRBD2. This CDR3 is built from 14 residues. Germline V gene lookup returns CDR1 LGHNA and CDR2 YSLEER. Trimming removed 2 bases from V and 9 bases from J; junction bases left unmatched: 4. The CDR3 is CASSQLAGVGEQFF. The CDR3 coding sequence is TGCGCCAGCAGCCAACTAGCGGGAGTGGGTGAGCAGTTCTTC.

There are many counts of this clonotype. This rearrangement joins TRBV7-8 to TRBJ2-5; TRBD2 matches at 9 bases. The length of the CDR3 is 16 residues. Germline V gene data show CDR1 as SGHVS and CDR2 as FQNEAQ. The junction had 10 bases not matched to a gene; V was cut back by 3 bases and J by 5 bases. The CDR3 protein is CASSFGTSIPWETQYF. The CDR3 region has the DNA TGTGCCAGCAGCTTCGGGACTAGCATCCCCTGGGAGACCCAGTACTTC.

This clonotype was observed a few times. The V gene is TRBV20-1, the J gene TRBJ2-3; 8 bases align to TRBD1. V dropped 6 bases and J dropped 4; count of bases not matched to a gene: 24. The CDR3 loop spans 19 amino acids. Per germline, CDR1 DFQATT and CDR2 SNEGSKA (reference sequence). CDR3 sequence (DNA): TGCAGTGCGCGCCCCGGGACAGGTGGAGGTCCCCCATGGGCAGATACGCAGTATTTT. Translated: CSARPGTGGGPPWADTQYF.

The genes are TRBV6-2 or TRBV6-3 and TRBJ2-4; D perhaps matches TRBD1 (5 bases). CDR3 length: 17 residues. Germline V CDR1 and CDR2: MNHEY, SVGEGT. V lost 2 bases to trimming and J lost 3 bases, with 17 bases between them. CDR3 DNA: TGTGCCAGCAGTTACCTCCCCGGACGGACAAACAAAAACATTCAGTACTTC. It is translated as CASSYLPGRTNKNIQYF.

This clonotype was observed a handful of times. This chain connects TRBV18 to TRBJ1-4; D is unresolved. This CDR3 contains 14 residues. The V end lost 2 bases, the J end lost 7 bases, and 11 bases lay between the germline ends. From germline, CDR1 is KGHSH and CDR2 LQKENI. CDR3 nucleotide sequence: TGTGCCAGCTCACCAGTAGCAGGCCTTGAAAAACTGTTTTTT. Translation gives CASSPVAGLEKLFF.

The V and J genes are TRBV4-2 and TRBJ1-1; D not certain. V lost 3 bases, J lost 0 bases, and 8 bases lay in between. This CDR3 contains 14 residues. Germline V gene lookup returns CDR1 LGHNA and CDR2 YNFKEQ. The DNA for the CDR3 is TGTGCCAGCAGCCAGAGGAGCCTGAACACTGAAGCTTTCTTT. This translates into CASSQRSLNTEAFF.

This clonotype was found many times. This chain joins TRBV7-2 and TRBJ1-4; no definite D call. This CDR3 contains 15 residues. Trimming removed 2 bases from V and 3 bases from J, with 10 bases in between. The V gene's germline CDR1 is SGHTA and CDR2 FQGNSA. Written as DNA, the CDR3 is TGTGCCAGCAGCTTAAACGGGAACCCTAATGAAAAACTGTTTTTT. Translation: CASSLNGNPNEKLFF.

This sequence joins TRBV3-1 and TRBJ1-2, with a possible D match to TRBD1 (5 bases). The CDR3 consists of 11 residues. Germline V gene sequence: CDR1 LGHDT, CDR2 YNNKEL (reference sequence). Trimming removed 8 bases from V and 7 bases from J, with 11 bases in between. The CDR3 DNA follows: TGTGCCAGCGGACACTCTAGTGGCTACACCTTC. Translated, it gives CASGHSSGYTF.

The table lists this clonotype with many counts. One end of the junction varies from germline; a read error may be responsible. CDR3 DNA sequence: TGTGCCAGCAGTCGAGGGACAGGCTATGGCTACACCTTC. Encoded protein: CASSRGTGYGYTF. The chain couples TRBV4-1 to TRBJ1-2, with 8 bases aligning to TRBD1. The CDR3 contains 13 residues. Germline V gene data show CDR1 as MGHRA and CDR2 as YSYEKL.

This clonotype was counted many times. V and J are TRBV7-2 and TRBJ1-2, with 7 bases fitting TRBD1. This CDR3 contains 15 residues. V lost 4 bases, J lost 2 bases, and 7 bases stayed unmatched. Germline loops: CDR1 SGHTA, CDR2 FQGNSA. CDR3 coding DNA: TGTGCCAGCAGCTCCAGACAGGGCGGCAACTATGGCTACACCTTC. It encodes CASSSRQGGNYGYTF.

The chain has TRBV5-4 and TRBJ2-5, with TRBD1 matching over 7 bases. Germline lookup yields CDR1 SGHNT and CDR2 YYREEE (reference sequence). Unmatched junction bases numbered 5, after V lost 3 bases and J lost 3 bases. This CDR3 is built from 14 residues. The CDR3 bases are TGTGCCAGCAGCTGGACAGGTCTAGAAGAGACCCAGTACTTC. It codes for CASSWTGLEETQYF.

This clonotype has ten or more counts. The chain links TRBV7-6 to TRBJ2-1, with 7 bases fitting TRBD2. Per the germline V gene, CDR1 is SGHVS and CDR2 is FNYEAQ. The CDR3 runs 15 residues. The V gene end was trimmed by 2 bases and the J gene end by 3 bases; junction bases not matched to a gene: 4. CDR3 coding DNA: TGTGCCAGCAGCTTACGAGCGGGAAACTACAATGAGCAGTTCTTC. Its protein product is CASSLRAGNYNEQFF.

This clonotype turned up a few times. This chain joins TRBV5-1 and TRBJ1-6; 10 nucleotides agree with TRBD1. From germline, CDR1 is SGHRS and CDR2 YFSETQ. Germline trimming cut 3 bases from V and 7 bases from J; bases unmatched to any gene: 7. CDR3 length equals 16 residues. The CDR3 is CASSSRLTGGNSPLHF. DNA of the CDR3: TGCGCCAGCAGCTCCCGACTGACAGGGGGCAATTCACCCCTCCACTTT.

This clonotype was seen a few times. The V and J genes are TRBV14 and TRBJ2-7; no firm D call. This CDR3 has 14 residues. Germline assignment: CDR1 SGHDN and CDR2 FVKESK. V was trimmed by 5 bases and J by 5 bases, leaving 16 bases between them. The CDR3 spells CASSGLRARDEQYF. The CDR3 DNA reads TGTGCCAGCAGCGGTCTCCGGGCCAGAGACGAGCAGTACTTC.

The chain uses TRBV10-3 and TRBJ2-3, with D possibly matching TRBD1 (6 bases). The V and J ends lost 4 bases and 0 bases respectively, with 23 bases between them. From germline, CDR1 is ENHRY and CDR2 SYGVKD. The CDR3 sequence is 19 residues long. The CDR3 is CAISGGGKKAESSTDTQYF. The CDR3 nucleotides are TGTGCCATCAGTGGAGGGGGAAAAAAAGCGGAGTCTAGCACAGATACGCAGTATTTT.

This clonotype was recorded at least ten times. V usage is TRBV7-2 and J usage is TRBJ2-1; D gene uncertain. Between the trimmed V and J ends, which lost 6 bases and 2 bases, there was a span of 14 bases. In germline, CDR1 is SGHTA, CDR2 FQGNSA. The CDR3 covers 15 residues. The CDR3 nucleotides read TGTGCCAGCAGTCAGATTACTAAGCCCTACAATGAGCAGTTCTTC. It translates to CASSQITKPYNEQFF. Complete variable domain (other parts from reference TRBV7-2 and TRBJ2-1): GAGVSQSPSNKVTEKGKDVELRCDPISGHTALYWYRQSLGQGLEFLIYFQGNSAPDKSGLPSDRFSAERTGGSVSTLTIQRTQQEDSAVYLCASSQITKPYNEQFFGPGTRLTVL.

CDR3 coding DNA: TGTGCCAGCAGCCCTCCGACAGGGTCGCAGCCCCAGCATTTT. Its translation: CASSPPTGSQPQHF. The chain uses TRBV12-3 or TRBV12-4 and TRBJ1-5; 7 bases match TRBD1. V lost 6 bases, J lost 7 bases, and 9 bases stayed unmatched. This CDR3 comprises 14 residues.

This clonotype was seen repeatedly, ten times or more. This rearrangement joins TRBV7-2 to TRBJ2-3; D might be TRBD2 (6 bases). CDR3 length equals 15 residues. Germline V gene lookup returns CDR1 SGHTA and CDR2 FQGNSA. Trimming cost V 1 base and J 6 bases, with 14 bases left between them. CDR3 loop: CASSLVSGAGDTQYF. CDR3 nucleotide sequence: TGTGCCAGCAGCTTAGTTAGCGGAGCGGGTGATACGCAGTATTTT.